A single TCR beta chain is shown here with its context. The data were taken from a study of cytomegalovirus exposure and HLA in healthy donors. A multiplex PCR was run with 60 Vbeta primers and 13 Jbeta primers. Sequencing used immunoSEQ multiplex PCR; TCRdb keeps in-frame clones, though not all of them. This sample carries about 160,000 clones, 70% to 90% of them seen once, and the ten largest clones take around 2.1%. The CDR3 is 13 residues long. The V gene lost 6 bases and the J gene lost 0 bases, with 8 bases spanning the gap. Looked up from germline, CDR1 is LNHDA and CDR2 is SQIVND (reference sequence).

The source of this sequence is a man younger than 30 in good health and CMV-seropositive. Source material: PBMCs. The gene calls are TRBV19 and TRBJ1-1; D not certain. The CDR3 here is CASRADMNTEAFF. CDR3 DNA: TGTGCCAGTAGAGCCGATATGAACACTGAAGCTTTCTTT.